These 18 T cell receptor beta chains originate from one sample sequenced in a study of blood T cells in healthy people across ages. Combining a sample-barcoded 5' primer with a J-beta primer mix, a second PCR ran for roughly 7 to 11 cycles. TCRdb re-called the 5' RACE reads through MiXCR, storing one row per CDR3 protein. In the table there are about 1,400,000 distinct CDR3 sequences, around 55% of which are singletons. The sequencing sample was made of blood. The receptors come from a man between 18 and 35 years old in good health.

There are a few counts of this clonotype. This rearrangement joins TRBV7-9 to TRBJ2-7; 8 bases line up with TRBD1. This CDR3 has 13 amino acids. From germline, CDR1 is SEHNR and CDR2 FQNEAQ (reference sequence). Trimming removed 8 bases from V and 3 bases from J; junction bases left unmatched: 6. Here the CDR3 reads CASGGQAYYEQYF. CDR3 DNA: TGTGCCAGCGGGGGACAGGCCTACTACGAGCAGTACTTC.

CDR3 coding DNA: TGTGCCAGCAGTAACTTGGGTCTTGGGACAGGGGATGATGGCTACACCTTC. This codes for CASSNLGLGTGDDGYTF. The chain couples TRBV25-1 to TRBJ1-2; TRBD1 matches at 10 bases. Trimming took 5 bases from V and 6 from J; bases not matched to a gene: 15. There are 17 residues in the CDR3. Looked up from germline, CDR1 is MGHDK and CDR2 is SYGVNS.

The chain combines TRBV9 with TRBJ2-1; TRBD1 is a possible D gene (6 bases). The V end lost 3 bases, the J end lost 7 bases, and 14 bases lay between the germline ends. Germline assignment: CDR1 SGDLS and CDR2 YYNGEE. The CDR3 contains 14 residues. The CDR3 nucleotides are TGTGCCAGCAGCGATCAGGACAGTGAGAATGAGCAGTTCTTC. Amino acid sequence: CASSDQDSENEQFF.

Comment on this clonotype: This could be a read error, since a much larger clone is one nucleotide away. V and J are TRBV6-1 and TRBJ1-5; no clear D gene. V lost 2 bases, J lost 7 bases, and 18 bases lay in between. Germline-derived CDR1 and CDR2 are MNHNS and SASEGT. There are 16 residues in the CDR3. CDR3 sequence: CASSENEAGAIQPQHF. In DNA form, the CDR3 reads TGTGCCAGCAGTGAAAACGAGGCCGGCGCGATCCAGCCCCAGCATTTT.

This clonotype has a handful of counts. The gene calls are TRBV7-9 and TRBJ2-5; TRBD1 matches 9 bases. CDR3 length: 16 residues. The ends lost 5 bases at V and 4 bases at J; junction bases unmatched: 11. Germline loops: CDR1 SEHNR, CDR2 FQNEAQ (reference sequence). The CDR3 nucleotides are TGTGCCAGCAGCCGTCCCGGGACAGGGTTCGGAGAGACCCAGTACTTC. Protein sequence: CASSRPGTGFGETQYF.

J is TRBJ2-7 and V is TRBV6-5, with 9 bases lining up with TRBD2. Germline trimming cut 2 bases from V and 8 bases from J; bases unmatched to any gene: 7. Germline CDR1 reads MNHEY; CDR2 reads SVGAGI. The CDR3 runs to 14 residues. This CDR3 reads CASSYGFLAGQQYF. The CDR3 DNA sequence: TGTGCCAGCAGTTACGGGTTCCTAGCGGGACAGCAGTACTTC.

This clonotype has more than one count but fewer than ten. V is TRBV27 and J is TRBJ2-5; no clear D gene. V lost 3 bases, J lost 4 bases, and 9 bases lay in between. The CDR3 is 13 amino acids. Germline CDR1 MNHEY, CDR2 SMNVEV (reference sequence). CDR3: CASSFSETETQYF. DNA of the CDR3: TGTGCCAGCAGTTTTTCGGAGACAGAGACCCAGTACTTC.

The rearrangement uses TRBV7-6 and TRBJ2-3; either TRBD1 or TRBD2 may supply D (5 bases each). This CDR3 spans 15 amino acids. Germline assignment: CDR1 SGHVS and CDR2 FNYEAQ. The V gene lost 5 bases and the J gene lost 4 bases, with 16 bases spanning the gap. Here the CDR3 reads CASSPYPQDSDTQYF. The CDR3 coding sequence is TGTGCCAGCAGCCCATATCCACAGGACTCAGATACGCAGTATTTT.

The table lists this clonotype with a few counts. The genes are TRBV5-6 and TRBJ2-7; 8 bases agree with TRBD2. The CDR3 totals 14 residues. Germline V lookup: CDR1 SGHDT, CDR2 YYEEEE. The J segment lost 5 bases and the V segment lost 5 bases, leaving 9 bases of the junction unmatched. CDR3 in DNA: TGTGCCAGCAGAATTAGCGGGGAGACTGACGAGCAGTACTTC. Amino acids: CASRISGETDEQYF.

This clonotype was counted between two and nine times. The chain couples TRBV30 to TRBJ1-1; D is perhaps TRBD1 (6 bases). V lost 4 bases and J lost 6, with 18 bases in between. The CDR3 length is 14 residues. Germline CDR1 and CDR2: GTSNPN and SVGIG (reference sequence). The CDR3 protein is CAWNGGLVSPEAFF. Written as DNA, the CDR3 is TGTGCCTGGAATGGGGGCCTAGTTTCACCTGAAGCTTTCTTT.

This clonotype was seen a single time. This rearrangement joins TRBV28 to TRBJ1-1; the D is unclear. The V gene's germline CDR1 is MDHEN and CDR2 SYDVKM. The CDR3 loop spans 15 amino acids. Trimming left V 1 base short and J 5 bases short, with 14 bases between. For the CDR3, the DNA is TGTGCCAGCAGTTTATTTGCCAGTCTCCCGACTGAAGCTTTCTTT. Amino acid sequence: CASSLFASLPTEAFF. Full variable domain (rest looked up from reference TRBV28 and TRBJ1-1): DVKVTQSSRYLVKRTGEKVFLECVQDMDHENMFWYRQDPGLGLRLIYFSYDVKMKEKGDIPEGYSVSREKKERFSLILESASTNQTSMYLCASSLFASLPTEAFFGQGTRLTVV.

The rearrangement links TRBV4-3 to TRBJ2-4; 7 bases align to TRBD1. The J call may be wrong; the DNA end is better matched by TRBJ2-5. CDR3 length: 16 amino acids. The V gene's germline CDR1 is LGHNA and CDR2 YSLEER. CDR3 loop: CASSSLYTGQQETQYF. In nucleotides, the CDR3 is TGCGCCAGCAGCTCTTTATATACGGGACAGCAAGAGACCCAGTACTTC.

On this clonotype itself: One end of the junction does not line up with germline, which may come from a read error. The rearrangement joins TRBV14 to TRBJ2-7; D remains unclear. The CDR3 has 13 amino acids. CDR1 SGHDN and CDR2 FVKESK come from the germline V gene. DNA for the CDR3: TGTGCCAGCGGCCAACTTTCGAGGAACGAGCAGTACTTC. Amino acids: CASGQLSRNEQYF.

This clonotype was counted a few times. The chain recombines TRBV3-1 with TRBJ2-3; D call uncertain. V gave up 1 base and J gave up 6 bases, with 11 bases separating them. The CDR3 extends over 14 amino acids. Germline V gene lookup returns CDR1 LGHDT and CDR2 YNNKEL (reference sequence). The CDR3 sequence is CASSQALVGDTQYF. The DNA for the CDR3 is TGTGCCAGCAGCCAAGCCCTGGTTGGGGATACGCAGTATTTT.

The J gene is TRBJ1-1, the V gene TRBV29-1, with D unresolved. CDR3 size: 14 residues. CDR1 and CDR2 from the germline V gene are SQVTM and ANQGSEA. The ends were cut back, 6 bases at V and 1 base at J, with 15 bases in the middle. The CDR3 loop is CSVNEGMANTEAFF. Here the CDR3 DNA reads TGCAGCGTCAATGAAGGAATGGCGAACACTGAAGCTTTCTTT.

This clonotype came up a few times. The CDR3, as DNA: TGTGCCAGCAGCTTATCGTGGGACACCGGGGAGCTGTTTTTT. It encodes CASSLSWDTGELFF. The chain has TRBV11-2 and TRBJ2-2; D gene uncertain. The CDR3 is made up of 14 amino acids. The germline CDR1 and CDR2 sequences are SGHAT and FQNNGV. The germline V and J ends were trimmed by 2 bases and 3 bases, with 7 bases remaining between them.

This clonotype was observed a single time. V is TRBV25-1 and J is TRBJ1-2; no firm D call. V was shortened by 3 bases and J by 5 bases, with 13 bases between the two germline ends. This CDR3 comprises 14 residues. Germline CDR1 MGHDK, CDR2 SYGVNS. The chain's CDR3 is CASSDVHGSYGYTF. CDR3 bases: TGTGCCAGCAGTGACGTGCACGGGTCATATGGCTACACCTTC.

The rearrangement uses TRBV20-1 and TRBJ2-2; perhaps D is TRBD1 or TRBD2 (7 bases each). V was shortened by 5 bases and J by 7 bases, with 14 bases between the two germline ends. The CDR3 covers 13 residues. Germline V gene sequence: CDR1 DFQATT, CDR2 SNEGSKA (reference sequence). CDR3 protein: CSASRGGVGELFF. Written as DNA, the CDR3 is TGCAGTGCTTCCAGGGGGGGTGTCGGGGAGCTGTTTTTT.